The sequence of this T cell receptor beta chain was determined in a study of blood T cell repertoires in COVID-19. About the study: Sources were T cells, B-cell-depleted T cells, or PBMCs; the material itself was cDNA or gDNA.

This clone appeared a single time. How the authors handled the data: Amplified reference gene primers provided the basis for estimating nucleated cell counts. Generated by immunoSEQ multiplex PCR, the TCRdb table keeps only in-frame clones and is missing some. The D gene and trimming were derived from the DNA, and the V and J assignments and clone size from that table. This table holds a few hundred thousand clones, about 90% found once. The CDR3 spans 16 residues. The junction had 8 bases not matched to a gene; V was cut back by 6 bases and J by 0 bases. Germline CDR1 and CDR2: LNHDA and SQIVND (reference sequence).

The rearrangement joins TRBV19 to TRBJ1-5; 7 bases line up with TRBD1. The clonotype originates from a woman aged 60-75 years with COVID-19, enrolled during active disease. The sample was peripheral blood. The CDR3 protein is CASRPDREYSNQPQHF. The DNA of the CDR3 is TGTGCCAGTAGACCTGACAGGGAGTATAGCAATCAGCCCCAGCATTTT. The whole variable domain, remainder taken from reference TRBV19 and TRBJ1-5, is DGGITQSPKYLFRKEGQNVTLSCEQNLNHDAMYWYRQDPGQGLRLIYYSQIVNDFQKGDIAEGYSVSREKKESFPLTVTSAQKNPTAFYLCASRPDREYSNQPQHFGDGTRLSIL.